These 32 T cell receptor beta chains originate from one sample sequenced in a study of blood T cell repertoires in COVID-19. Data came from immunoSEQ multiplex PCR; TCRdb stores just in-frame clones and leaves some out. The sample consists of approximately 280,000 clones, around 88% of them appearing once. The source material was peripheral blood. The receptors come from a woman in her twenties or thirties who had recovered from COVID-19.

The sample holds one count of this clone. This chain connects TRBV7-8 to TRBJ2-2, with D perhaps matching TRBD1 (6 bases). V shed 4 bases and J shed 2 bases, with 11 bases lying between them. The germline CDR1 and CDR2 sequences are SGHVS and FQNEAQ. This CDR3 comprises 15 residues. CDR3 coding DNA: TGTGCCAGCAGCTACAGGGACCGAAACACCGGGGAGCTGTTTTTT. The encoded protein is CASSYRDRNTGELFF.

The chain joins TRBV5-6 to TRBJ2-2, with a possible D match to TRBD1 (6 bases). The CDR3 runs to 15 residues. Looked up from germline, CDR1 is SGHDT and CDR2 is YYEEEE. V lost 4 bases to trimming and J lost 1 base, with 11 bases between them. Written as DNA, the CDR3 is TGTGCCAGCAGCAAGACAGGAATGAACACCGGGGAGCTGTTTTTT. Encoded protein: CASSKTGMNTGELFF.

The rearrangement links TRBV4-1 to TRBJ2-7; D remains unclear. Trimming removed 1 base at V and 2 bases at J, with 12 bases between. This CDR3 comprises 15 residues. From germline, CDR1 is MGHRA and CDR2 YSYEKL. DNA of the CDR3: TGCGCCAGCAGCCAAGGTACACAGTCAGCCTACGAGCAGTACTTC. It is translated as CASSQGTQSAYEQYF.

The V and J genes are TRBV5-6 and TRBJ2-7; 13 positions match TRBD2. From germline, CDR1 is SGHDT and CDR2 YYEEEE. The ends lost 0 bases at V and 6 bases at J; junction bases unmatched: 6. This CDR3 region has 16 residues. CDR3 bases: TGTGCCAGCAGCTTGGTGCGACTAGCGGGAGGTTTCGAGCAGTACTTC. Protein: CASSLVRLAGGFEQYF.

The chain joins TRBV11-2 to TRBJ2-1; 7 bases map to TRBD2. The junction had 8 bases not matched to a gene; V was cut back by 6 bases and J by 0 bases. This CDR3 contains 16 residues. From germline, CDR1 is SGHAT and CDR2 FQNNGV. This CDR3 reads CASRGVAGHSYNEQFF. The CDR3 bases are TGTGCCAGCAGGGGTGTAGCGGGCCACTCCTACAATGAGCAGTTCTTC.

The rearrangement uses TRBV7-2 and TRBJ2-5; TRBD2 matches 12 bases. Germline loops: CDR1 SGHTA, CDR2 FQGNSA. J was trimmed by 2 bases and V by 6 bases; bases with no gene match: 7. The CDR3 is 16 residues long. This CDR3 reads CASRSQLAGGQETQYF. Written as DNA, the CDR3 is TGTGCCAGCAGATCCCAGCTAGCGGGGGGGCAAGAGACCCAGTACTTC.

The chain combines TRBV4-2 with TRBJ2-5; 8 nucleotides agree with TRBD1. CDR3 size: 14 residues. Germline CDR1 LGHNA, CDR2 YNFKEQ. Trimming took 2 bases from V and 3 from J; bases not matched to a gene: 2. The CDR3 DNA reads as TGTGCCAGCAGCCAAACGGACAGGGAAGAGACCCAGTACTTC. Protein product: CASSQTDREETQYF.

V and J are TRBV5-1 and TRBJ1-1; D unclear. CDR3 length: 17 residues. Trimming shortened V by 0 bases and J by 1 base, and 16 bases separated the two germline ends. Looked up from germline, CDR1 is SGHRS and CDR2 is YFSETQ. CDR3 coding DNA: TGCGCCAGCAGCTTGGGTGCGGGGTTAGGAGAGAACACTGAAGCTTTCTTT. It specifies CASSLGAGLGENTEAFF.

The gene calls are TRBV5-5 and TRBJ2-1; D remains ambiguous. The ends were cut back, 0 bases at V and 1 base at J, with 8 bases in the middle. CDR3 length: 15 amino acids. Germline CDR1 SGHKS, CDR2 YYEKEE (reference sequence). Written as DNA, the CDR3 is TGTGCCAGCAGCTTGGTAGATCCGTCCTACAATGAGCAGTTCTTC. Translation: CASSLVDPSYNEQFF. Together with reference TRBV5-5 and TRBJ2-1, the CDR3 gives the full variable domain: DAGVTQSPTHLIKTRGQQVTLRCSPISGHKSVSWYQQVLGQGPQFIFQYYEKEERGRGNFPDRFSARQFPNYSSELNVNALLLGDSALYLCASSLVDPSYNEQFFGPGTRLTVL.

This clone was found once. CDR3 loop: CATSSNSNQPQHF. The CDR3 coding sequence is TGTGCCACCAGCAGTAATAGCAATCAGCCCCAGCATTTT. This chain links TRBV15 with TRBJ1-5; D unresolved. Trimming took off 3 bases at V and 0 bases at J, with 3 bases between the two ends. Germline V CDR1 and CDR2: LNHNV, YYDKDF (reference sequence). This CDR3 comprises 13 residues. Supplemented by reference TRBV15 and TRBJ1-5, the full variable domain reads DAMVIQNPRYQVTQFGKPVTLSCSQTLNHNVMYWYQQKSSQAPKLLFHYYDKDFNNEADTPDNFQSRRPNTSFCFLDIRSPGLGDTAMYLCATSSNSNQPQHFGDGTRLSIL.

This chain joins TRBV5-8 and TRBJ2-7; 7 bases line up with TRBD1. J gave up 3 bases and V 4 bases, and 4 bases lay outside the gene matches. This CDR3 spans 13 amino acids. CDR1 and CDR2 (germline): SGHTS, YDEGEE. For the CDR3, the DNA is TGTGCCAGCAGCCGGACAGGCGACTACGAGCAGTACTTC. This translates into CASSRTGDYEQYF.

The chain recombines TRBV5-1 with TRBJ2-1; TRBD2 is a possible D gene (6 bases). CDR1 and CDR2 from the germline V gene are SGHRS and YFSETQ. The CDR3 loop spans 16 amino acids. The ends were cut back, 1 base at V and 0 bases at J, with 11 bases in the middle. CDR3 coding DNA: TGCGCCAGCAGCTTGAGAGGAGGGCGCTCCTACAATGAGCAGTTCTTC. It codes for CASSLRGGRSYNEQFF.

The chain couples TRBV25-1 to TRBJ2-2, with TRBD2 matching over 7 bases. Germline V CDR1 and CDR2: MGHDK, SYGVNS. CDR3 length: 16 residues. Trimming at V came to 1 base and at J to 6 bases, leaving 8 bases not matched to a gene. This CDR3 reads CASSEWEGGISGELFF. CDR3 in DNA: TGTGCCAGCAGTGAATGGGAGGGAGGGATATCCGGGGAGCTGTTTTTT.

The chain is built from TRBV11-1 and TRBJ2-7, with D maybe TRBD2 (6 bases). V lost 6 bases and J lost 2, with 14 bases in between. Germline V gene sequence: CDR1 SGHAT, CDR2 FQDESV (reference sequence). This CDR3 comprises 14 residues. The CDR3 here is CASRGGSGPYEQYF. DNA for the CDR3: TGTGCCAGCAGGGGGGGATCCGGTCCCTACGAGCAGTACTTC.

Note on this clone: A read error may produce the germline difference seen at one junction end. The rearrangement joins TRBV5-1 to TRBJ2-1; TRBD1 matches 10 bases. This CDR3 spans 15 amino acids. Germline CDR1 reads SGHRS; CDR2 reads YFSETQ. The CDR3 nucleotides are TGCGCCAGCAGTTTGGGACAGGGGCTCTACAATGAGCAGTTCTTC. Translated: CASSLGQGLYNEQFF. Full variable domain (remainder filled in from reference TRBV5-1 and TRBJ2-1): KAGVTQTPRYLIKTRGQQVTLSCSPISGHRSVSWYQQTPGQGLQFLFEYFSETQRNKGNFPGRFSGRQFSNSRSEMNVSTLELGDSALYLCASSLGQGLYNEQFFGPGTRLTVL.

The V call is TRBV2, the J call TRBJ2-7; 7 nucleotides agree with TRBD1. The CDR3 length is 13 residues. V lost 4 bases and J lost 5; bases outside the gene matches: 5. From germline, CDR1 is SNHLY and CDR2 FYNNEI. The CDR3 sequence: CASSVTGANEQYF. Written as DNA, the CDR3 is TGTGCCAGCAGTGTTACAGGGGCTAACGAGCAGTACTTC.

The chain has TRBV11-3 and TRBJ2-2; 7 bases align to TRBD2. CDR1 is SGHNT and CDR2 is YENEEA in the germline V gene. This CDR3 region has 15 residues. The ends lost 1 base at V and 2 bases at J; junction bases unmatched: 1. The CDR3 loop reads CASSLAGGNTGELFF. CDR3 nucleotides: TGTGCCAGCAGCTTAGCGGGAGGAAACACCGGGGAGCTGTTTTTT.

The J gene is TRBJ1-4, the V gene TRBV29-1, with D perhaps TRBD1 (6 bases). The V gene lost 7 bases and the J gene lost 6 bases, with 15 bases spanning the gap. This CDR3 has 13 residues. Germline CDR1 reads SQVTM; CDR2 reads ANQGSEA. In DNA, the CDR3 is TGCAGCGCCGTAAAGGGGGGGGATGAAAAACTGTTTTTT. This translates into CSAVKGGDEKLFF.

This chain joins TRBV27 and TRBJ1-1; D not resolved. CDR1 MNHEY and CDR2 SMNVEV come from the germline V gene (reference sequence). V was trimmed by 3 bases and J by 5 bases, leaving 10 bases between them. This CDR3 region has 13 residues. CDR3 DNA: TGTGCCAGCAGTTTGGGTGGGGAGACTGAAGCTTTCTTT. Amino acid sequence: CASSLGGETEAFF.

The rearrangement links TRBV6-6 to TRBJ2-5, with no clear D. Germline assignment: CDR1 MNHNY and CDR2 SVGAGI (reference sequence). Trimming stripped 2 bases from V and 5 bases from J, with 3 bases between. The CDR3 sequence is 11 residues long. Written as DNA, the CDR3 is TGTGCCAGCAGTTACCTTGAGACCCAGTACTTC. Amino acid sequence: CASSYLETQYF.

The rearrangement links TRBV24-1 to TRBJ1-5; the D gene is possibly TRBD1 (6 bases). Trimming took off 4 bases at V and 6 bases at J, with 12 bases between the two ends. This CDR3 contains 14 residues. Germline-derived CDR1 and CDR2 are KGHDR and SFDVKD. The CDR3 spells CATSEGAAGQPQHF. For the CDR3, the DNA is TGTGCCACCAGTGAGGGGGCGGCGGGTCAGCCCCAGCATTTT.

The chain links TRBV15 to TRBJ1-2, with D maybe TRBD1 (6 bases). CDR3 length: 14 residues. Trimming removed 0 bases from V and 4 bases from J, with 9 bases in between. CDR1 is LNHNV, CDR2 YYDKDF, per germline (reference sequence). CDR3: CATSREGAGYGYTF. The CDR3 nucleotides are TGTGCCACCAGCAGAGAGGGGGCGGGCTATGGCTACACCTTC.

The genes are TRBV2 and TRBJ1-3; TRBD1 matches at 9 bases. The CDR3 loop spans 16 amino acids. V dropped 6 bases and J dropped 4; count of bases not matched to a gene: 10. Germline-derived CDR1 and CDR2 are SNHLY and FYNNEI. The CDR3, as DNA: TGTGCCAGCAGCCTACAGGGGGCACGTTCGGGAAACACCATATATTTT. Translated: CASSLQGARSGNTIYF.

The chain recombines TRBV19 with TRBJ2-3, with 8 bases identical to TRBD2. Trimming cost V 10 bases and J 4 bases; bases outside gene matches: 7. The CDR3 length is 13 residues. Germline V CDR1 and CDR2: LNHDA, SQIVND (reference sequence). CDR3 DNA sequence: TGTGCCACCGCCGTAGCGGGACCAGATACGCAGTATTTT. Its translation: CATAVAGPDTQYF.

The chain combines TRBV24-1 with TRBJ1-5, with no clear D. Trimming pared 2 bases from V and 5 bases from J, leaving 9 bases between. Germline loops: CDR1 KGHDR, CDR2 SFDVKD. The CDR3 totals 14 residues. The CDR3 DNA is TGTGCCACCAGTGATTGGGCGGGATATCAGCCCCAGCATTTT. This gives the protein CATSDWAGYQPQHF.

The CDR3 here is CASSSPYRGQYEQYF. CDR3 bases: TGTGCCAGCAGCTCCCCTTACAGGGGGCAATACGAGCAGTACTTC. The genes are TRBV7-2 and TRBJ2-7, with 9 bases fitting TRBD1. Germline CDR1 is SGHTA and CDR2 is FQGNSA. Trimming cost V 4 bases and J 4 bases; bases outside gene matches: 8. The CDR3 consists of 15 residues.

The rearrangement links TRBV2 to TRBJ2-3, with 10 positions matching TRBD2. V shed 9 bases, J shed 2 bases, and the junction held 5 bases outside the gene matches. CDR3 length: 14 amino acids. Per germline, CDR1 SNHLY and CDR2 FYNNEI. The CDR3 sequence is CASSGGPTTDTQYF. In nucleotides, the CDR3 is TGTGCCAGTAGCGGGGGGCCCACCACAGATACGCAGTATTTT.

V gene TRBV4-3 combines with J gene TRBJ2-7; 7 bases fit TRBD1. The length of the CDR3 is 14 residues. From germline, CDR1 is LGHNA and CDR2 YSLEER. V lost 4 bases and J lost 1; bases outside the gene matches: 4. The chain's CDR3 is CASSPGQASYEQYF. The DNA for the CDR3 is TGCGCCAGCAGCCCAGGACAGGCTTCCTACGAGCAGTACTTC.

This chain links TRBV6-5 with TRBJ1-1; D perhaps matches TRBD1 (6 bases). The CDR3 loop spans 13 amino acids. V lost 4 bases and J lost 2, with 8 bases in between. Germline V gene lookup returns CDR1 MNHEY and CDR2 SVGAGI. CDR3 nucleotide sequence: TGTGCCAGCAGTTGGACAGCAAACACTGAAGCTTTCTTT. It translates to CASSWTANTEAFF.

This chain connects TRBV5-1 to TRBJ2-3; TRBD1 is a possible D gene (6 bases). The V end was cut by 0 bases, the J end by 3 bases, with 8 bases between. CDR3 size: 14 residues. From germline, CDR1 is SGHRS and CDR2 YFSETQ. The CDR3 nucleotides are TGCGCCAGCAGCTTGGACAGGGCAACAGATACGCAGTATTTT. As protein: CASSLDRATDTQYF.

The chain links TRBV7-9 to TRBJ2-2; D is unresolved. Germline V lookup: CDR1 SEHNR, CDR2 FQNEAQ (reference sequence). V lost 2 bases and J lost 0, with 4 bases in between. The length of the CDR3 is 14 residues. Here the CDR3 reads CASSLSTNTGELFF. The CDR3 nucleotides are TGTGCCAGCAGCTTATCTACGAACACCGGGGAGCTGTTTTTT.

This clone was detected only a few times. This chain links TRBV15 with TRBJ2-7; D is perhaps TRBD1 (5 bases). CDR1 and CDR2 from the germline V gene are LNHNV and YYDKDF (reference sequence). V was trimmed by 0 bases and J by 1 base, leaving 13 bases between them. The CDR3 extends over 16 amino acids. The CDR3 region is CATSRERVDSSYEQYF. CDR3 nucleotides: TGTGCCACCAGCAGAGAAAGGGTTGACAGTTCCTACGAGCAGTACTTC.